This T cell receptor beta chain derives from a study of cytomegalovirus exposure and HLA in healthy donors. Findings and limits, study-wide: The classifier was said to identify cytomegalovirus status with high specificity and sensitivity. Three chains tied to CMV proved CMV antigen-specific in vitro.

Turning to this clone: Its antigen is unidentified.

V was clipped by 4 bases and J by 2 bases; unmatched bases: 3. Germline lookup yields CDR1 SNHLY and CDR2 FYNNEI. CDR3 length: 15 residues. Sequencing used immunoSEQ multiplex PCR; TCRdb keeps in-frame clones, though not all of them. The sample lists tens of thousands of clones, about four fifths seen once, with about 12% in the top ten. V gene TRBV2 combines with J gene TRBJ1-2; 11 positions match TRBD1. Sequenced: PBMCs. This receptor was taken from a woman aged 18 to 35 in good health and CMV-seropositive. The CDR3 protein is CASSAGQGVNYGYTF. The DNA of the CDR3 is TGTGCCAGCAGTGCGGGACAGGGGGTAAACTATGGCTACACCTTC.